This T cell receptor (beta chain) was found in a study of blood T cell repertoires in COVID-19. Across the study: Sample material is recorded as cDNA or gDNA derived from T cells, B-cell-depleted T cells, or PBMCs.

The length of the CDR3 is 12 residues. Germline assignment: CDR1 MNHEY and CDR2 SMNVEV (reference sequence). J was trimmed by 11 bases and V by 3 bases; bases with no gene match: 5. Across about two dozen US areas, participants ranged in age from about 18 to 100 years. Participants were placed into cohorts based on the clinical history they reported. What the recovered Cohort 3 donors had was two negative PCRs, clearance, or symptom resolution. This table comes from immunoSEQ multiplex PCR, and its TCRdb copy is limited to in-frame clones, with some not included. This sample carries under 350,000 clones, about nine tenths of them seen once, and the ten largest clones take about 1.7%.

The sequence was obtained from a woman aged 40 to 50 who had recovered from COVID-19. The sequenced material came from PBMCs or T cells enriched from blood (not recorded which). V is TRBV27 and J is TRBJ1-2; 8 nucleotides match TRBD1. The DNA of the CDR3 is TGTGCCAGCAGTTTGGCTGGACAGGGTTACACCTTC. Its translation: CASSLAGQGYTF.